This T cell receptor (beta chain) came from a study of T cell responses to AZD1222 COVID-19 vaccine. Findings of the study overall: Vaccine-related CD4 TCRs covered spike, predominating at 160-218 and 743-854.

Worth noting for this clone: Its specificity is unknown.

Generated by immunoSEQ multiplex PCR, the TCRdb table keeps only in-frame clones and is missing some. The sample gives roughly 110,000 clones, about 85% of which show up once; approximately 4.8% is in the top ten. The material sequenced was peripheral blood, taken 28 days after the second AZD1222 dose. The TCR sequence derives from an adult who received the AZD1222 COVID-19 vaccine.

The CDR3 loop reads CASSLTMTGGEQYF. The CDR3 region has the DNA TGTGCCAGCAGCTTAACTATGACAGGGGGCGAGCAGTACTTC. The chain has TRBV7-3 and TRBJ2-7, with 9 bases identical to TRBD1. Germline V gene data show CDR1 as SGHTA and CDR2 as FQGTGA. After removal of 0 bases from V and 6 bases from J, the junction contained 3 bases not matched to a gene. This CDR3 is 14 amino acids long.